Sequencing of this TCR beta chain was carried out in a study of blood T cell repertoires in COVID-19. Study-wide context: The samples span acute and convalescent COVID-19 from the United States, Italy and Spain.

Germline loops: CDR1 MNHEY, CDR2 SVGEGT. The CDR3 consists of 16 residues. The ends lost 0 bases at V and 4 bases at J; junction bases unmatched: 7. Assay used: immunoSEQ multiplex PCR; TCRdb lists only in-frame clones, some missing. The sample yields a few hundred thousand clones, approximately 87% seen once. This clone appeared a few times. This clonotype was obtained from a woman in her forties or fifties with acute or convalescent COVID-19. Specimen: peripheral blood. The chain joins TRBV6-2 or TRBV6-3 to TRBJ2-7; TRBD1 matches at 9 bases. The CDR3 region has the DNA TGTGCCAGCAGTTACTCACCGGGACAGGGACCTTACGAGCAGTACTTC. Its translation: CASSYSPGQGPYEQYF.